Described below is a single T cell receptor beta chain sequence and its context. Its antigen is currently not known. The input lacks base qualities; no much larger clone sits a single base away. These data belong to a study of cytomegalovirus exposure and HLA in healthy donors (dated 2017 in TCRdb). With regard to the full study: A later analysis indicated that the roughly 120 validation repertoires were generated on the platform also employed for the 670 or so repertoires of the first cohort. The study was designed to test whether signatures of past pathogen exposure could be identified by cataloging public T cell receptors. Along with the approximately 670-subject first cohort, a separate validation cohort of roughly 110 different subjects was used. To predict cytomegalovirus infection status, the study combined high-throughput TCR immunosequencing, statistical association of individual TCRs with disease status, and machine learning.

Donors formed part of the validation cohort, which comprised over a hundred subjects and was distinct from the first cohort of under 850 subjects. For this chain, trimming is 0 bases at the V end and 0 bases at the J end, and the number of junction bases without a gene match is 5. Spanning cysteine to phenylalanine, the CDR3 consists of 16 amino acids. Just CDR3 DNA is preserved here, 48 bases in frame from base 1. CDR1 and CDR2 are read off the germline V gene (reference sequence) as LNHNV and YYDKDF. Library preparation used the immunoSEQ multiplex PCR assay. The paper's processing steps were these. A statistical classification framework was developed to diagnose cytomegalovirus status using the catalog of TCR beta chain sequences. Not all clones reach the TCRdb copy of this immuneACCESS table, which keeps in-frame sequences only. Checked studies attribute under half of the gap to unresolved V genes and leave the rest unexplained. The DNA gave D and trimming, while V, J and clone size come from that table. The sample table records roughly 190,000 clones; 86% of these occur just once. The ten top clones hold more than 1.4% of the sample.

Broader findings and caveats from the paper: A total of fewer than 200 TCR beta chains were listed by the study as associated with cytomegalovirus. According to the authors, the approach could potentially be generalized to other disease states and immunological phenotypes. A later analysis lacked HLA typing for the validation cohort, so it scored co-occurrence in that cohort across all 130 or so repertoires. In vitro tests confirmed that a few of the cytomegalovirus-associated TCR beta chains recognize cytomegalovirus antigens. A later analysis found that TCRs clustered in the first cohort also tended to co-occur in the 120 validation repertoires, with approximately 93% of cluster scores above 0. The classifier was reported to diagnose cytomegalovirus status with high specificity and sensitivity in both the original cohort and the validation cohort. While some public TCRs were present in many individuals, most TCR sequences turned up only very rarely across donors.

Recombination linked TRBV15 to TRBJ2-7, with 7 middle bases fitting TRBD1. The sample consisted of PBMCs. The TCR comes from a woman between 18 and 29 years old in good health and CMV-seronegative. CDR3 region: CATSRDGTANSYEQYF. The DNA sequence reads TGTGCCACCAGCAGAGATGGGACAGCAAACTCCTACGAGCAGTACTTC.